The present T cell receptor beta chain was sequenced within a study of PD-1 blockade in mismatch repair-deficient tumors. Study background: Enrolled about 2012-2016, patients had progressing, pretreated mismatch repair-deficient cancers of 12 types.

Whole-study findings and limits: Tumor-resident clones, often undetectable pretreatment in blood, expanded then contracted after pembrolizumab.

Regarding this clone: Its antigen is currently unknown.

Every patient had mismatch repair deficiency by PCR or immunohistochemistry. The CDR3 sequence is 13 residues long. The germline CDR1 and CDR2 sequences are MNHEY and SMNVEV (reference sequence). The V end lost 5 bases, the J end lost 0 bases, and 5 bases lay between the germline ends. Data came from immunoSEQ multiplex PCR; TCRdb stores just in-frame clones and leaves some out. The sample lists 85,000 to 130,000 clones, 82% seen once, with roughly 6.3% in the top ten. The clonotype was recovered from an adult with mismatch repair-deficient cancer. The chain is built from TRBV27 and TRBJ2-1; D not resolved. The source material was peripheral blood, sampled roughly 35 weeks after starting pembrolizumab. The CDR3 sequence: CASSLRSYNEQFF. The CDR3 DNA reads TGTGCCAGCAGTCTCCGCTCCTACAATGAGCAGTTCTTC.